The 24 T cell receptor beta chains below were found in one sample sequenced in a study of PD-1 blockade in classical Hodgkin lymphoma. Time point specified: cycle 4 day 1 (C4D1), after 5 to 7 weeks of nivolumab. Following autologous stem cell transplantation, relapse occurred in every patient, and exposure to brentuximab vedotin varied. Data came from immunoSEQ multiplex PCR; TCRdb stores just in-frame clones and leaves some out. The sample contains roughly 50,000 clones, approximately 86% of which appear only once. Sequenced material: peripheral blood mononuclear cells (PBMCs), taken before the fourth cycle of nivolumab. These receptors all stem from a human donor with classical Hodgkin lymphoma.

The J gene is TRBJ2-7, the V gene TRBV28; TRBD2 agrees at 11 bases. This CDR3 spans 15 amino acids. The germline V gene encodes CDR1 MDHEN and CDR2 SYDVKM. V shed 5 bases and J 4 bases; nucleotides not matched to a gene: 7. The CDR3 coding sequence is TGTGCCAGCAGTAGTAGCGGGAGGGCCCGGTACGAGCAGTACTTC. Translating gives CASSSSGRARYEQYF.

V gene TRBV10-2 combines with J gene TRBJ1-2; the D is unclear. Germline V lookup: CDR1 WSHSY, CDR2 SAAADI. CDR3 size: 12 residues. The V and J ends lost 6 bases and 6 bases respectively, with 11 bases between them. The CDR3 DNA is TGCGCCAGCAGCCCCGGGCCAAATGGCTACACCTTC. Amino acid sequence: CASSPGPNGYTF.

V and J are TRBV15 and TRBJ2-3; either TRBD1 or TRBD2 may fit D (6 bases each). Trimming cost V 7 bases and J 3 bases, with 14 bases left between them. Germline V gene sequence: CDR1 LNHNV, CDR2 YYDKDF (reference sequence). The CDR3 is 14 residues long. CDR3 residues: CATTTGRLTDTQYF. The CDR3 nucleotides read TGTGCCACCACAACAGGGAGGCTGACAGATACGCAGTATTTT.

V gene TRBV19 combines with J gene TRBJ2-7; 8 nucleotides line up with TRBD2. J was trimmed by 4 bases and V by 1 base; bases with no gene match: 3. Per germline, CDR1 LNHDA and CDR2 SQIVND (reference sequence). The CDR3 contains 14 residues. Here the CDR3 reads CASSIAGGPYEQYF. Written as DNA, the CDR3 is TGTGCCAGTAGTATAGCGGGAGGGCCGTACGAGCAGTACTTC.

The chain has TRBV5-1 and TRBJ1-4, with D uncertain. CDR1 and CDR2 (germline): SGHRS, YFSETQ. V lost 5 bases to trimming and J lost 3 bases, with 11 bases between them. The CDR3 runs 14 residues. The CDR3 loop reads CASSREPANEKLFF. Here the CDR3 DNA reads TGCGCCAGCAGTAGGGAGCCCGCTAATGAAAAACTGTTTTTT.

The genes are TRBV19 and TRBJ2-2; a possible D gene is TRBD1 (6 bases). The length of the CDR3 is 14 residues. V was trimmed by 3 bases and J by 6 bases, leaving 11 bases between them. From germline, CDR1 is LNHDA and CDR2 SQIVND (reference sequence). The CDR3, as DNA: TGTGCCAGTAGTATCAGGGGAATCGCCGGGGAGCTGTTTTTT. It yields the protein CASSIRGIAGELFF.

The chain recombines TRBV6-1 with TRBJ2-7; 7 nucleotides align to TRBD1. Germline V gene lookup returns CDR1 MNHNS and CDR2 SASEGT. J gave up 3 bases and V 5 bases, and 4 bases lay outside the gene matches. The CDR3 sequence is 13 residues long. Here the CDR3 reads CASSMGQNYEQYF. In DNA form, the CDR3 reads TGTGCCAGCAGTATGGGACAGAACTACGAGCAGTACTTC.

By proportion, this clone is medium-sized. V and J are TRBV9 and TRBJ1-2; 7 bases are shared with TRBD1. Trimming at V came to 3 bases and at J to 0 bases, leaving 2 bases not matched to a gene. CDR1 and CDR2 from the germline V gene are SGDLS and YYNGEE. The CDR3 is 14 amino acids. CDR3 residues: CASSAGTANYGYTF. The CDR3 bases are TGTGCCAGCAGCGCCGGGACAGCTAACTATGGCTACACCTTC.

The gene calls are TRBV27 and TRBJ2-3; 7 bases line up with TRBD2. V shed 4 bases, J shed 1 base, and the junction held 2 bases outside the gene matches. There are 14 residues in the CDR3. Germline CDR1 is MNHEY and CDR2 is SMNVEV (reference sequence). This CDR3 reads CASSWAGGTDTQYF. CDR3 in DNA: TGTGCCAGCAGTTGGGCGGGGGGCACAGATACGCAGTATTTT.

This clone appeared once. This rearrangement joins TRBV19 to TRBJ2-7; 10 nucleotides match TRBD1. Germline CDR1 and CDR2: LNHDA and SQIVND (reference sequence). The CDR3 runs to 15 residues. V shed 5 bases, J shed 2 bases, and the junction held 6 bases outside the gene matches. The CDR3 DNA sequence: TGTGCCAGTAGTTCGACCGGGACAGGGGCCTACGAGCAGTACTTC. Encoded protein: CASSSTGTGAYEQYF.

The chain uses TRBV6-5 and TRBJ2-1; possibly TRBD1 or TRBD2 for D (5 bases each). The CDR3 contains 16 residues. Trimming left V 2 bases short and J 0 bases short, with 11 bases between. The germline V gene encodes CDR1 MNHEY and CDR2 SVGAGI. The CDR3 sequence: CASSYGTKGSYNEQFF. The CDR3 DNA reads TGTGCCAGCAGTTACGGGACCAAAGGCTCCTACAATGAGCAGTTCTTC.

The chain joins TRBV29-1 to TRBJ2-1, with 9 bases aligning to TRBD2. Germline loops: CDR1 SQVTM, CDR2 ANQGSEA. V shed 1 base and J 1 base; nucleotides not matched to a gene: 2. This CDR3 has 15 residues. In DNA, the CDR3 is TGCAGCGTTGAAGGAGCGGGGGGTTCCTACAATGAGCAGTTCTTC. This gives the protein CSVEGAGGSYNEQFF.

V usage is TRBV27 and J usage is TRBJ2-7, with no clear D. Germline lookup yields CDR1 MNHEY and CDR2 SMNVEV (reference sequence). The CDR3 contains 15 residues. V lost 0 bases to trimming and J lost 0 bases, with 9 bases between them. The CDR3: CASSLSKFYSYEQYF. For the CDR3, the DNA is TGTGCCAGCAGTTTATCGAAATTCTACTCCTACGAGCAGTACTTC.

CDR3 coding DNA: TGTGCCAGTAGTATAGAAGGCAGGCCTTGGGAGCAGTACTTC. Its translation is CASSIEGRPWEQYF. V and J are TRBV19 and TRBJ2-7; D unresolved. CDR3 length: 14 amino acids. The ends were cut back, 0 bases at V and 7 bases at J, with 13 bases in the middle. Germline V lookup: CDR1 LNHDA, CDR2 SQIVND (reference sequence).

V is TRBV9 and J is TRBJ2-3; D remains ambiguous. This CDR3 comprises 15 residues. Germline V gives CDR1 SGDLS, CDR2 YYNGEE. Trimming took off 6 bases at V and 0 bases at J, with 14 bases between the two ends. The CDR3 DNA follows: TGTGCCAGCACCCTGGACGATTCTAGCACAGATACGCAGTATTTT. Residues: CASTLDDSSTDTQYF.

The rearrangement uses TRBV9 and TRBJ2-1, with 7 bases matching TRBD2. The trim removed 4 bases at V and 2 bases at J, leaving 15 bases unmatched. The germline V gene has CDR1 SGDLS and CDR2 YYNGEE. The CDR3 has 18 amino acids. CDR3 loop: CASSLRVSAGVTYNEQFF. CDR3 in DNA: TGTGCCAGCAGCCTCAGGGTTTCGGCGGGGGTTACCTACAATGAGCAGTTCTTC.

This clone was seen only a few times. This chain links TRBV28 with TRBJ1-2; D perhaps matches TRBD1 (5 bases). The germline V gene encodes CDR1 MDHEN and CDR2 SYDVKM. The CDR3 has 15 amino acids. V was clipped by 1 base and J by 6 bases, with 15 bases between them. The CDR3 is CASSLYLGWGNGYTF. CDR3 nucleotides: TGTGCCAGCAGTTTATATTTGGGCTGGGGGAATGGCTACACCTTC.

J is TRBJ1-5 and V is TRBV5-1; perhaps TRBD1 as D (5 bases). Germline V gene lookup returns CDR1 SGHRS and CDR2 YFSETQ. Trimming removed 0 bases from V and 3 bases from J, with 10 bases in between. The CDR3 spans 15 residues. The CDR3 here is CASSLGQGTNQPQHF. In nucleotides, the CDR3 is TGCGCCAGCAGCTTGGGTCAGGGTACCAATCAGCCCCAGCATTTT. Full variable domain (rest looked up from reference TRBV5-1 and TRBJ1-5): KAGVTQTPRYLIKTRGQQVTLSCSPISGHRSVSWYQQTPGQGLQFLFEYFSETQRNKGNFPGRFSGRQFSNSRSEMNVSTLELGDSALYLCASSLGQGTNQPQHFGDGTRLSIL.

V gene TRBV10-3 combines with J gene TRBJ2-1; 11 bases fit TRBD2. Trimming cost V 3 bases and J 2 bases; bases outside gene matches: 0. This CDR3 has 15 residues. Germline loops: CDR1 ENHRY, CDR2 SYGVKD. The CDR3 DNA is TGTGCCATCAGTGATAGCGGGGGGGCCTACAATGAGCAGTTCTTC. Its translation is CAISDSGGAYNEQFF.

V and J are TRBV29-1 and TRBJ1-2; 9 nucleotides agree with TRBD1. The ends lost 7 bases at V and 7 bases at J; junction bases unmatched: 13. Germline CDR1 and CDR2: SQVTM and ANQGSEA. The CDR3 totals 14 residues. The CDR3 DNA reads TGCAGCGCTAAACCGGGGACAGGGACGGTTGGCTACACCTTC. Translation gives CSAKPGTGTVGYTF.

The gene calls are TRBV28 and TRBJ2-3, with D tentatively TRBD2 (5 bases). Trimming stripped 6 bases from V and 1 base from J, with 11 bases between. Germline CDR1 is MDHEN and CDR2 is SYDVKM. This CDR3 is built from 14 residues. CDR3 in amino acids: CASSDDSGTDTQYF. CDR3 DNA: TGTGCCAGCAGCGACGATAGCGGCACAGATACGCAGTATTTT.

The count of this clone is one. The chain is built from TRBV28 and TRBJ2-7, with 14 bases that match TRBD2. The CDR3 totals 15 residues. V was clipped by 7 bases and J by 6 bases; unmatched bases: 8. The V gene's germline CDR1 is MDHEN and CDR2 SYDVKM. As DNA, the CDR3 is TGTGCCAGCAACTCTCCGGGACTAGCGGGAGTCGAGCAGTACTTC. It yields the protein CASNSPGLAGVEQYF.

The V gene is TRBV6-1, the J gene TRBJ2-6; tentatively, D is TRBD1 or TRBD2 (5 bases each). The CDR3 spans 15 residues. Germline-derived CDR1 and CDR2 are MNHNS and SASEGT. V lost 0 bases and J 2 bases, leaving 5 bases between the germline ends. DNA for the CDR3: TGTGCCAGCAGTGAAGCGGGGGCTGGGGCCAACGTCCTGACTTTC. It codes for CASSEAGAGANVLTF.

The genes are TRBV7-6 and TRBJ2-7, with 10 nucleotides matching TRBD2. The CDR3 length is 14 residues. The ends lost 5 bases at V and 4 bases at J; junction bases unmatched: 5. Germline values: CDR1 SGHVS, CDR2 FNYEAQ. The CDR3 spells CASSPLTSGYEQYF. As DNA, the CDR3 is TGTGCCAGCAGCCCCTTGACTAGCGGGTACGAGCAGTACTTC.